This record concerns one T cell receptor beta chain sequence. Its antigen is unknown. 5'RACE template switching generated TCR cDNA, adding a universal primer site and UMIs. TCRdb reprocessed the 5' RACE reads via MiXCR and lists one record per CDR3 protein. Of 340,000 or so distinct CDR3 sequences in the sample, 9.5% to 15% were seen once. V was cut by 6 bases and J by 1 base, with 9 bases left in between. In germline, CDR1 is SQVTM, CDR2 ANQGSEA. The CDR3 totals 12 residues. This sample is drawn from a study of T cells after yellow fever vaccination. Study details: Researchers used SMART-Seq v4 Ultra Low Input to prepare fractions that had low cell numbers. The study's findings and limits: Within FACS-sorted repertoires, abundant clonotypes contaminating from the bulk population could be present. Booster sampling recovered most clones from primary vaccination (under 98% CD4, around 88% CD8).

The TCR comes from a man aged 18-30 years who received the YFV17D yellow fever vaccine. The chain uses TRBV29-1 and TRBJ1-1; no firm D call. The sequences come from CD4+ T cells sorted from PBMCs, collected 15 days after the yellow fever booster vaccination. The CDR3 bases are TGCAGCGTGTCGGACGGGAACACTGAAGCTTTCTTT. Protein sequence: CSVSDGNTEAFF.